This is a list of T cell receptor beta chains from one sample in a study of blood T cells in healthy people across ages. TCRdb fed the 5' RACE reads into MiXCR, producing one record per CDR3 protein. The table records some 850,000 distinct CDR3 sequences, 20% to 30% of them present only once. Another study also made use of these data, one on T cells of mothers and their children.

Sample: blood. These receptors all come from a boy between 5 and 17 years old in good health. Each CDR3 is given with its conserved first and last residue. A D gene is named only where the DNA matches it firmly. Some rows have no size entry. The others give once, few or many, or a class for an expanded clone.

j_gene | abundance | v_gene | d_gene | CDR3aa | CDR3nt
TRBJ2-3 | . | TRBV10-3 | . | CAISATEQGGPDTQYF | TGTGCCATCAGTGCGACCGAACAAGGCGGTCCAGATACGCAGTATTTT
TRBJ2-5 | . | TRBV18 | . | CASSQNQGEKTQYF | TGTGCCAGCTCACAAAACCAGGGAGAGAAGACCCAGTACTTC
TRBJ1-2 | . | TRBV7-2 | . | CASSLDGGVDNYGYTF | TGTGCCAGCAGCTTAGATGGGGGGGTAGACAACTATGGCTACACCTTC
TRBJ2-7 | . | TRBV9 | TRBD2 | CASSAGTSYYEQYF | TGTGCCAGCAGCGCCGGGACTAGTTACTACGAGCAGTACTTC
TRBJ2-5 | few | TRBV2 | . | CASTLLVNQETQYF | TGTGCCAGCACCCTACTAGTGAACCAAGAGACCCAGTACTTC
TRBJ1-2 | few | TRBV5-1 | TRBD1 | CASSLAGGTNYGYTF | TGCGCCAGCAGCTTGGCAGGGGGGACTAACTATGGCTACACCTTC
TRBJ2-5 | few | TRBV27 | TRBD2 | CASSWERGGETQYF | TGTGCCAGCAGTTGGGAGCGGGGGGGAGAGACCCAGTACTTC
TRBJ2-5 | few | TRBV7-3 | TRBD1 | CASSSDGQGEVQGTQYF | TGTGCCAGCAGCTCCGATGGACAGGGGGAAGTACAAGGGACCCAGTACTTC
TRBJ1-1 | few | TRBV12-3/TRBV12-4 | TRBD1 | CASSPSDRGLVMNTEAFF | TGTGCCAGCAGTCCTTCCGACAGGGGGCTCGTTATGAACACTGAAGCTTTCTTT
TRBJ2-1 | . | TRBV6-5 | TRBD2 | CASSFGGARDNEQFF | TGTGCCAGCAGTTTCGGGGGGGCCAGGGACAATGAGCAGTTCTTC
TRBJ2-7 | . | TRBV4-1 | TRBD1 | CASSQGQGDEQYF | TGCGCCAGCAGCCAGGGACAGGGGGACGAGCAGTACTTC
TRBJ1-1 | . | TRBV11-2 | . | CASSLSPGLGALF | TGTGCCAGCAGCTTATCTCCAGGCCTCGGAGCTCTCTTT
TRBJ1-2 | . | TRBV28 | TRBD1 | CASSPTGTDYGYTF | TGTGCCAGCAGCCCAACCGGGACAGACTATGGCTACACCTTC
TRBJ2-5 | . | TRBV6-5 | . | CASSPDDPEGETQYF | TGTGCCAGCAGTCCGGACGACCCAGAGGGAGAGACCCAGTACTTC
TRBJ2-7 | . | TRBV5-1 | TRBD1 | CASSGQGDEQYF | TGCGCCAGCAGCGGACAGGGGGACGAGCAGTACTTC
TRBJ2-6 | . | TRBV3-1 | . | CASSRRESGANVLTF | TGTGCCAGCAGCCGGCGGGAATCTGGGGCCAACGTCCTGACTTTC
TRBJ2-3 | . | TRBV2 | TRBD2 | CASAGTSGGASTDTQYF | TGTGCCAGCGCCGGGACTAGCGGGGGGGCGAGCACAGATACGCAGTATTTT
TRBJ1-2 | . | TRBV9 | . | CASSVVGGGYTF | TGTGCCAGCAGCGTAGTCGGGGGCGGCTACACCTTC
TRBJ2-1 | . | TRBV7-8 | . | CASSLVGLWQFF | TGTGCCAGCAGCTTAGTTGGCCTTTGGCAGTTCTTC
TRBJ2-5 | few | TRBV12-3/TRBV12-4 | TRBD2 | CASSPNLGGGAETQYF | TGTGCCAGCAGTCCAAACTTGGGCGGGGGGGCGGAGACCCAGTACTTC
TRBJ1-1 | . | TRBV20-1 | . | CSAVGGTTNTEAFF | TGCAGTGCTGTTGGGGGGACAACGAACACTGAAGCTTTCTTT
TRBJ1-1 | . | TRBV12-5 | TRBD1 | CASGTGSSTEAFF | TGTGCTAGTGGGACAGGGTCGAGCACTGAAGCTTTCTTT
TRBJ1-1 | few | TRBV4-2 | . | CASSTVQGGGTEAFF | TGTGCCAGCAGCACCGTACAGGGTGGGGGCACTGAAGCTTTCTTT
TRBJ2-7 | . | TRBV20-1 | TRBD2 | CSARTSGISYEQYF | TGCAGTGCTCGGACTAGCGGAATCTCCTACGAGCAGTACTTC
TRBJ2-3 | . | TRBV28 | TRBD2 | CASSLFDLSGGSAF | TGTGCCAGCAGTTTATTTGACTTGAGCGGGGGGTCGGCTTTT
TRBJ1-4 | few | TRBV4-1 | . | CASSQGLGTTLNEKLFF | TGCGCCAGCAGCCAAGGCCTCGGGACAACTCTTAATGAAAAACTGTTTTTT
TRBJ1-4 | . | TRBV10-2 | . | CARNPGLPNEKLFF | TGCGCCAGAAATCCGGGACTCCCTAATGAAAAACTGTTTTTT
TRBJ1-5 | . | TRBV27 | TRBD1 | CASSFYRGRQPQHF | TGTGCCAGCAGTTTTTACAGGGGGCGTCAGCCCCAGCATTTT
TRBJ1-2 | . | TRBV20-1 | . | CSTRGAANYGYTF | TGCAGTACACGGGGGGCCGCTAACTATGGCTACACCTTC
TRBJ2-2 | . | TRBV12-3/TRBV12-4 | . | CASSLGEAGELFF | TGTGCCAGCAGTCTTGGGGAGGCCGGGGAGCTGTTTTTT
TRBJ2-1 | . | TRBV5-6 | . | CASDPGEAGTEQFF | TGTGCCAGCGACCCGGGGGAGGCCGGGACAGAGCAGTTCTTC
TRBJ2-4 | . | TRBV30 | . | CAWTGNKNIQYF | TGTGCCTGGACCGGGAATAAAAACATTCAGTACTTC
TRBJ2-3 | . | TRBV28 | TRBD2 | CASSFVAGGTDTQYF | TGTGCCAGCAGTTTCGTAGCGGGGGGCACAGATACGCAGTATTTT
TRBJ2-5 | . | TRBV27 | . | CASRPLEGQETQYF | TGTGCCAGCAGGCCCCTGGAGGGCCAGGAGACCCAGTACTTC
TRBJ2-1 | few | TRBV4-1 | TRBD2 | CASSQVGGGREFF | TGCGCCAGCAGCCAAGTCGGCGGGGGGAGGGAGTTCTTC
TRBJ2-7 | . | TRBV28 | . | CASSDLRGPSYEQYF | TGTGCCAGCAGCGATCTCAGGGGCCCCTCCTACGAGCAGTACTTC
TRBJ2-2 | . | TRBV6-5 | . | CASKTSEGYAGELFF | TGTGCCAGCAAAACCTCGGAGGGGTACGCCGGGGAGCTGTTTTTT
TRBJ1-4 | few | TRBV27 | . | CASSSPGTVGEKLFF | TGTGCCAGCAGTTCCCCGGGAACCGTAGGGGAAAAACTGTTTTTT
TRBJ2-7 | . | TRBV7-9 | TRBD1 | CASSSPGQVYEQYF | TGTGCCAGCAGTTCCCCGGGACAGGTCTACGAGCAGTACTTC
TRBJ2-7 | . | TRBV7-9 | . | CASSPRQGPLYEQYF | TGTGCCAGCAGCCCGAGGCAGGGGCCCCTCTACGAGCAGTACTTC